This TCR beta chain is from a study of shared clonotypes between healthy human individuals. CDR1 is MDHEN, CDR2 SYDVKM, per germline. V was pared by 3 bases and J by 4 bases, with 4 bases of the junction left unmatched. This CDR3 region has 15 residues. The repertoire was sequenced with immunoSEQ multiplex PCR; TCRdb's copy has only in-frame clones and lacks some. The sample carries 450,000 to 650,000 clones, about 80% recorded once. Input material: PBMCs. The TCR sequence derives from a woman between 35 and 50 years old in good health. Some clones in this sample may be carry-over from other donors' samples. The V and J genes are TRBV28 and TRBJ2-3; 10 positions match TRBD2. CDR3 amino acids: CASSFGTSVPDTQYF. CDR3 coding DNA: TGTGCCAGCAGTTTCGGGACTAGCGTGCCAGATACGCAGTATTTT.